These 15 T cell receptor beta chains were sequenced from one sample in a study of metastatic and nonmetastatic thyroid tumors (dated by TCRdb to 2020 to 2022). No patient had received any treatment before thyroid surgery. The library came from PCR. Sequencer: Illumina HiSeq 4000. TCRdb cleaned the public reads at Q25 with fastp, built clones with MiXCR and kept in-frame beta chains. This sample is represented by roughly 33,000 clones; around a sixth of them were singletons. The ten largest account for over 6% of the sample. The source material was blood. These receptors were collected from a female donor with papillary thyroid cancer or a benign thyroid nodule (not recorded which). Some clones in this sample may be carry-over from other donors' samples.

This clone ranks as medium-sized. The J gene is TRBJ2-1, the V gene TRBV19; D remains ambiguous. The CDR3 has 12 residues. CDR1 and CDR2 from the germline V gene are LNHDA and SQIVND (reference sequence). Trimming removed 1 base from V and 5 bases from J, with 3 bases in between. CDR3 sequence (DNA): TGTGCCAGTAGTATAGCAAACAATGAGCAGTTCTTC. This gives the protein CASSIANNEQFF.

The chain uses TRBV11-2 and TRBJ2-2, with 10 bases identical to TRBD1. The ends lost 4 bases at V and 10 bases at J; junction bases unmatched: 12. This CDR3 has 16 amino acids. CDR1 is SGHAT and CDR2 is FQNNGV in the germline V gene. The CDR3 sequence is CASSYLRDRGTVELFF. In DNA form, the CDR3 reads TGTGCCAGCAGCTATCTCCGGGACAGGGGCACTGTGGAGCTGTTTTTT.

This clone was seen at least ten times. The chain employs TRBV20-1 and TRBJ1-1, with D uncertain. In germline, CDR1 is DFQATT, CDR2 SNEGSKA (reference sequence). The ends were cut back, 4 bases at V and 0 bases at J, with 12 bases in the middle. The CDR3 sequence is 14 residues long. The CDR3 DNA reads TGCAGTGCTACCACCCCAGCCTTGAACACTGAAGCTTTCTTT. It encodes CSATTPALNTEAFF.

This clone appeared many times. The chain combines TRBV3-1 with TRBJ2-2; 7 bases match TRBD1. The V gene's germline CDR1 is LGHDT and CDR2 YNNKEL (reference sequence). The CDR3 extends over 13 amino acids. The junction had 3 bases not matched to a gene; V was cut back by 4 bases and J by 7 bases. CDR3 coding DNA: TGTGCCAGCAGCCGACAGGGAATCGGGGAGCTGTTTTTT. Its translation: CASSRQGIGELFF. Full variable domain (missing parts from reference TRBV3-1 and TRBJ2-2): DTAVSQTPKYLVTQMGNDKSIKCEQNLGHDTMYWYKQDSKKFLKIMFSYNNKELIINETVPNRFSPKSPDKAHLNLHINSLELGDSAVYFCASSRQGIGELFFGEGSRLTVL.

This clone was seen many times. The gene calls are TRBV2 and TRBJ2-3, with D unclear. This CDR3 is built from 13 residues. The ends were cut back, 7 bases at V and 4 bases at J, with 12 bases in the middle. Germline V lookup: CDR1 SNHLY, CDR2 FYNNEI. In DNA, the CDR3 is TGTGCCAGCAAGCTTTGGGGTCCAGATACGCAGTATTTT. Translating it yields CASKLWGPDTQYF.

This clone showed up just a few times. The chain combines TRBV28 with TRBJ1-2; D gene ambiguous. CDR1 and CDR2 from the germline V gene are MDHEN and SYDVKM. This CDR3 contains 17 residues. Trimming cost V 7 bases and J 4 bases, with 25 bases left between them. In nucleotides, the CDR3 is TGTGCCAGCAACAGCCCCGGAGTCCGAGAGTTAGGCTATGGCTACACCTTC. Residues: CASNSPGVRELGYGYTF.

This clone has a count of ten or more. The chain has TRBV5-1 and TRBJ2-3; 8 bases line up with TRBD2. CDR1 is SGHRS, CDR2 YFSETQ, per germline. The CDR3 is 14 residues long. The junction had 4 bases not matched to a gene; V was cut back by 4 bases and J by 3 bases. Here the CDR3 DNA reads TGCGCCAGCAGCCTAGGACTAGCTACAGATACGCAGTATTTT. Encoded protein: CASSLGLATDTQYF.

This clone was detected ten times or more. The rearrangement links TRBV7-6 to TRBJ2-1, with TRBD2 matching over 7 bases. Germline trimming cut 4 bases from V and 6 bases from J; bases unmatched to any gene: 12. This CDR3 has 16 residues. CDR1 is SGHVS and CDR2 is FNYEAQ in the germline V gene. The DNA of the CDR3 is TGTGCCAGCAGCTCAAAATCTTTAGCGGGTGGCAATGAGCAGTTCTTC. Encoded protein: CASSSKSLAGGNEQFF.

This clone has a count of ten or more. This chain uses TRBV12-3 or TRBV12-4 with TRBJ1-2; D gene uncertain. V was trimmed by 6 bases and J by 4 bases, leaving 12 bases between them. The CDR3 is 13 residues long. CDR3 sequence (DNA): TGTGCCAGCAGCTACTTCCGGGCCTATGGCTACACCTTC. Protein sequence: CASSYFRAYGYTF.

This clone was counted ten times or more. The V gene is TRBV11-3, the J gene TRBJ2-2; 7 bases are shared with TRBD2. The CDR3 loop spans 14 amino acids. The germline V gene encodes CDR1 SGHNT and CDR2 YENEEA. V gave up 4 bases and J gave up 6 bases; unmatched junction bases: 5. The CDR3 here is CASSSRAGAGELFF. In DNA form, the CDR3 reads TGTGCCAGCAGCTCTAGGGCGGGGGCCGGGGAGCTGTTTTTT.

This clone came up many times. A much larger clone is a single base away; this may be a read error. Other DNA sequences in this sample translate to the same CDR3. V gene TRBV20-1 combines with J gene TRBJ1-1, with unresolved D. Per the germline V gene, CDR1 is DFQATT and CDR2 is SNEGSKA (reference sequence). CDR3 size: 17 residues. The CDR3 region is CSARGWVKGGLVNEAFF. The CDR3 DNA follows: TGCAGTGCTAGAGGTTGGGTAAAGGGCGGGTTGGTGAATGAAGCTTTCTTC.

Details on this clone: The junction differs from germline at one of its ends, possibly a read error. The genes are TRBV20-1 and TRBJ2-1, with D possibly TRBD1 on 7 matching bases. The CDR3 sequence is 16 residues long. Germline CDR1 is DFQATT and CDR2 is SNEGSKA (reference sequence). CDR3 residues: CSAGVPIGRGDNEQFF. Here the CDR3 DNA reads TGCAGTGCCGGTGTCCCAATCGGCAGGGGGGACAACGAGCAGTTCTTC.

Of note for this clone: A read error may explain this, as a much larger clone is one base away. This sample also contains other DNA sequences that code for the same CDR3. The chain is built from TRBV20-1 and TRBJ2-1, with 9 bases aligning to TRBD1. The CDR3 runs 16 residues. Germline CDR1 is DFQATT and CDR2 is SNEGSKA (reference sequence). CDR3 DNA: TGCAGCGCTCCTCTATCGAGGACAGGGGCGAGGGGTGAGCAGTTCTTC. Encoded protein: CSAPLSRTGARGEQFF.

This clone was recorded at least ten times. The chain couples TRBV27 to TRBJ2-3; possible D gene TRBD1, 6 bases. V was trimmed by 0 bases and J by 4 bases, leaving 26 bases between them. Germline V gene lookup returns CDR1 MNHEY and CDR2 SMNVEV (reference sequence). This CDR3 has 20 residues. For the CDR3, the DNA is TGTGCCAGCAGTTTATCTCCCCTCCCCCGGGACATCCTACGGGCAGATACGCAGTATTTT. Translating it yields CASSLSPLPRDILRADTQYF.

The gene calls are TRBV11-2 and TRBJ2-1, with 8 bases lining up with TRBD2. From germline, CDR1 is SGHAT and CDR2 FQNNGV. The CDR3 spans 15 residues. The V gene end was trimmed by 5 bases and the J gene end by 6 bases; junction bases not matched to a gene: 9. CDR3 loop: CASSVRPGTSNEQFF. The CDR3 region has the DNA TGTGCCAGCAGCGTCCGCCCCGGGACTAGCAATGAGCAGTTCTTC.